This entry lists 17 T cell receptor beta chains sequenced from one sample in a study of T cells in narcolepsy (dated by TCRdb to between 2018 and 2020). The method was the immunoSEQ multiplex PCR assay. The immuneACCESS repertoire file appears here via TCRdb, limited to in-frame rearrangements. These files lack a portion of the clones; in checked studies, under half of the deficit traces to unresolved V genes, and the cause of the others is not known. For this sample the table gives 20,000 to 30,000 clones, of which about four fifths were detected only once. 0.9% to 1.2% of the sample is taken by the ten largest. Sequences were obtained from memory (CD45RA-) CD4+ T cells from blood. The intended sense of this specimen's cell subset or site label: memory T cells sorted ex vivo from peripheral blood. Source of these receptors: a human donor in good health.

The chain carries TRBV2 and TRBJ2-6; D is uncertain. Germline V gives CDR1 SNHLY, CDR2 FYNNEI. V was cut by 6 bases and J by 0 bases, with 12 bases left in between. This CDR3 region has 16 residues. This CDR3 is CASSRSIISGANVLTF. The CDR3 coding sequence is TGTGCCAGCAGCCGATCGATAATCTCTGGGGCCAACGTCCTGACTTTC. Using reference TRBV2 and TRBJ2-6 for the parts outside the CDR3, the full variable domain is EPEVTQTPSHQVTQMGQEVILRCVPISNHLYFYWYRQILGQKVEFLVSFYNNEISEKSEIFDDQFSVERPDGSNFTLKIRSTKLEDSAMYFCASSRSIISGANVLTFGAGSRLTVL.

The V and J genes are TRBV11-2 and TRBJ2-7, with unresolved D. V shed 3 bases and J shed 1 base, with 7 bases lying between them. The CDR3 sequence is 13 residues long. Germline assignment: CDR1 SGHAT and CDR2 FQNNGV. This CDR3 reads CASSFGLSYEQYF. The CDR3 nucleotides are TGTGCCAGCAGCTTTGGGCTTTCCTACGAGCAGTACTTC.

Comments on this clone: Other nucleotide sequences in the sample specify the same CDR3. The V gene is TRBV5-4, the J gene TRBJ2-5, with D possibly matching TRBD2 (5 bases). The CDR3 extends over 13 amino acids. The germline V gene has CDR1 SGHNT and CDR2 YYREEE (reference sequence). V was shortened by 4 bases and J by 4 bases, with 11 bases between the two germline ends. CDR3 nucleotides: TGTGCCAGCAGCCCCGTCCGGGGAGAGACCCAGTACTTC. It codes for CASSPVRGETQYF.

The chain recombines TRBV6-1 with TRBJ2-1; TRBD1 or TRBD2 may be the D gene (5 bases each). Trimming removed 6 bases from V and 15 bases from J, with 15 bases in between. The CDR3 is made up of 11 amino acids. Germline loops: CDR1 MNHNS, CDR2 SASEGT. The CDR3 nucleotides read TGTGCCAGCAGGAGGGGCTCGGAATGGTTCTTC. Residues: CASRRGSEWFF.

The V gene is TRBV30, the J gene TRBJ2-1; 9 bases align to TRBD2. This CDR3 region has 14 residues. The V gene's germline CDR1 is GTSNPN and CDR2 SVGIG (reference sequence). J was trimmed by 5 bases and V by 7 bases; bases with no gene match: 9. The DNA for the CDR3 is TGTGCCTCTAATAGCGGGAGTGTCCACAATGAGCAGTTCTTC. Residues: CASNSGSVHNEQFF.

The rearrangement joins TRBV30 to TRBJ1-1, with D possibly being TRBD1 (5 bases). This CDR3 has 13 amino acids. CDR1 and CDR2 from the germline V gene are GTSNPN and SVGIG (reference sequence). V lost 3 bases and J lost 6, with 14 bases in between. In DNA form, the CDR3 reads TGTGCCTGGAGGGCAAGGGGAACCTCTGAAGCTTTCTTT. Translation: CAWRARGTSEAFF. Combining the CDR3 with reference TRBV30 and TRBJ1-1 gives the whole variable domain SQTIHQWPATLVQPVGSPLSLECTVEGTSNPNLYWYRQAAGRGLQLLFYSVGIGQISSEVPQNLSASRPQDRQFILSSKKLLLSDSGFYLCAWRARGTSEAFFGQGTRLTVV.

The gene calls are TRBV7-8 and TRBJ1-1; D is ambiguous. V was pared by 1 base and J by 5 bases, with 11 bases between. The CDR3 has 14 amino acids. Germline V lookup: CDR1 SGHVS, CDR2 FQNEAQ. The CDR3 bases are TGTGCCAGCAGCTTAGGATTGAGGAGGACTGAAGCTTTCTTT. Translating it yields CASSLGLRRTEAFF.

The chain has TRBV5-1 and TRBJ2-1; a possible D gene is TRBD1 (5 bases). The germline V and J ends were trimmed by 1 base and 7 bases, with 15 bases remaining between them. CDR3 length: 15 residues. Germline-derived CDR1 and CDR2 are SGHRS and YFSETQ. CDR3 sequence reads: CASSLWAGPQNEQFF. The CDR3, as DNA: TGCGCCAGCAGCTTGTGGGCAGGGCCCCAGAATGAGCAGTTCTTC.

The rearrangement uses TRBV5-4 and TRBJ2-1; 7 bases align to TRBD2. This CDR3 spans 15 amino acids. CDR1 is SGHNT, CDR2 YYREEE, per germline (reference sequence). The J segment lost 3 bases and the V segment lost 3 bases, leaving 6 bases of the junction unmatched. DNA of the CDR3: TGTGCCAGCAGCTCGGGGGGTCGGAACTACAATGAGCAGTTCTTC. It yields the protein CASSSGGRNYNEQFF.

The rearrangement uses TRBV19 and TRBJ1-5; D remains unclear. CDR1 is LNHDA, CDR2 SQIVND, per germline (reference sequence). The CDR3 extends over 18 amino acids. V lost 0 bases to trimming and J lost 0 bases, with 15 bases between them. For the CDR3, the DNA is TGTGCCAGTAGTATAGAAGCCGGTAGATACTATAGCAATCAGCCCCAGCATTTT. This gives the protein CASSIEAGRYYSNQPQHF.

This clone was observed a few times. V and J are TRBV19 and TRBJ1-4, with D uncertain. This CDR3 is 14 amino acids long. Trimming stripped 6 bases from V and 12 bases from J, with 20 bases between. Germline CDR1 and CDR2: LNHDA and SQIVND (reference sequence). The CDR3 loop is CASRVQAASYELFF. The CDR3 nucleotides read TGTGCCAGTAGAGTCCAGGCTGCGTCCTATGAACTGTTTTTT.

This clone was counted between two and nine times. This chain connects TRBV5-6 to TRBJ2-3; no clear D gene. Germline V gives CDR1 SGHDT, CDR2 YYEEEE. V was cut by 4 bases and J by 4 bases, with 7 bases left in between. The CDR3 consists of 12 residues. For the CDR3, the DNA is TGTGCCAGCAGCGGGCCGGCAGATACGCAGTATTTT. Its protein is CASSGPADTQYF.

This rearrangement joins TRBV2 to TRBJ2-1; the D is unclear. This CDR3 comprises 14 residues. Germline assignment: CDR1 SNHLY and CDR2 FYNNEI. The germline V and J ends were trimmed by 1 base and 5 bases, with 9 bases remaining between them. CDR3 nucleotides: TGTGCCAGCAGTGAAGTGATAGGGAACAATGAGCAGTTCTTC. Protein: CASSEVIGNNEQFF.

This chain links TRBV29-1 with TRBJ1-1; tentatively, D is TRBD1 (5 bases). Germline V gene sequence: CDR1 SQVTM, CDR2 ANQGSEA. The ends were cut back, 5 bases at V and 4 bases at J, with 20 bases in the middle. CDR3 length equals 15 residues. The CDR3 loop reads CSVNTHRGMGTEAFF. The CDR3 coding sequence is TGCAGCGTTAACACGCACCGGGGGATGGGCACTGAAGCTTTCTTT.

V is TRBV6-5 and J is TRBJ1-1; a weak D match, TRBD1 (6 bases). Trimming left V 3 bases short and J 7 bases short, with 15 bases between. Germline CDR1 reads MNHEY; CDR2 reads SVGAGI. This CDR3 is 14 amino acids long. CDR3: CASSYSDSGNEAFF. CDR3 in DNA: TGTGCCAGCAGTTATTCGGACAGCGGCAATGAAGCTTTCTTT.

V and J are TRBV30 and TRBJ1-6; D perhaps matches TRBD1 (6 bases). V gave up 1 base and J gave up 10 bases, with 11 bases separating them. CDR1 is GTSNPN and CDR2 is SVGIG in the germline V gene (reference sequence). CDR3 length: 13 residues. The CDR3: CAWSAPGDSPLHF. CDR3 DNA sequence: TGTGCCTGGAGTGCCCCAGGGGACTCACCCCTCCACTTT.

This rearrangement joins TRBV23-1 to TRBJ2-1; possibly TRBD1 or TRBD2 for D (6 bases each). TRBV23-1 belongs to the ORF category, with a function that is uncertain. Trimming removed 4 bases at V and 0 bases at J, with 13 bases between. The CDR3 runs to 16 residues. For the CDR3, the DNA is TGCGCCAGCAGTCCGGGGGCGGTCCCCTCCTACAATGAGCAGTTCTTC. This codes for CASSPGAVPSYNEQFF.